This entry describes one TCR beta chain. Trimming pared 3 bases from V and 10 bases from J, leaving 16 bases between. Germline-derived CDR1 and CDR2 are SGHAT and FQNNGV. The CDR3 consists of 15 residues. The data are from a study of chemoradiotherapy in HPV16-positive cancers. Clones were read by immunoSEQ multiplex PCR, and TCRdb kept only the in-frame ones, dropping some. The sample contains about 53,000 clones, about 92% of which appear only once. Sequencing was performed on blood, taken from a patient who underwent chemoradiotherapy. The source of this sequence is a human donor with HPV-associated anogenital cancer. This chain uses TRBV11-2 with TRBJ1-6, with a possible D match to TRBD1 (6 bases). The CDR3 DNA sequence: TGTGCCAGCAGCTTGGCCCGGGGGGCCCTATCACCCCTCCACTTT. Translation: CASSLARGALSPLHF.